The source of this T cell receptor (beta chain) is a study of cytomegalovirus exposure and HLA in healthy donors. Study context: Of all 400 or so donors who were genotyped, about 80% belonged to the Caucasian-associated ancestry cluster.

Amplification used 60 Vbeta primers and 13 Jbeta primers. Data came from immunoSEQ multiplex PCR; TCRdb stores just in-frame clones and leaves some out. The sample has around 190,000 clones; 60% to 80% are singletons. V dropped 6 bases and J dropped 1 base, with 7 bases sitting between them. From germline, CDR1 is SGHTS and CDR2 YDEGEE. The CDR3 has 12 residues. This clone was observed a few times. Its cognate antigen is unknown. The study's findings and limits: Association with HLA alleles at 0.05 false discovery rate was found for around 17,000 TCR beta sequences in a later analysis. Several V segments, TRBV6-2 and TRBV6-3 among them, could not be told apart and were dropped.

Material for sequencing was PBMCs. The V gene is TRBV5-8, the J gene TRBJ1-1; D gene ambiguous. The clonotype was recovered from a man aged 60 to 75 in good health and CMV-seronegative. The CDR3, as DNA: TGTGCCAGCAAACCCGGGAACACTGAAGCTTTCTTT. This sequence encodes CASKPGNTEAFF.